These T cell receptor beta chains were read from a single sample in a study of T cell repertoires in cytomegalovirus infection. Via MiXCR, TCRdb re-called the reads, giving one row per CDR3 protein. Here the sample spans about 920,000 distinct CDR3 sequences, 31% being singletons. Which antigens these TCRs recognize remains unknown. Specimen: cultured CD8+ T cells from PBMCs, collected from culture after CMV antigen stimulation. These receptors all stem from a human donor in good health (CMV status not recorded). Some clones in this sample may be carry-over from other donors' samples. CDR3s include the opening cysteine and the closing phenylalanine or tryptophan. Each record gives: CDR3 protein, CDR3 DNA, J gene, clone size, D gene, V gene. A D gene is named only where the DNA matches it firmly. Clone size is shown for a subset of rows, as once, few, many or a class of expanded clone.

CASSSRLGPISNQPQHF TGTGCCAGCAGCTCCCGACTCGGACCGATTAGCAATCAGCCCCAGCATTTT TRBJ1-5 few NA TRBV7-9
CASSVEAGVFTDTQYF TGTGCCAGCAGCGTAGAAGCGGGGGTTTTCACAGATACGCAGTATTTT TRBJ2-3 few TRBD2 TRBV9
CASSPLTGYEQYF TGTGCCAGCAGTCCCCTGACAGGCTACGAGCAGTACTTC TRBJ2-7 few NA TRBV6-5
CASSFQTIETVSSGANVLTF TGTGCCAGCAGCTTCCAGACCATAGAGACGGTGAGCTCTGGGGCCAACGTCCTGACTTTC TRBJ2-6 few NA TRBV7-6
CASSLRLSGPLATNEKLFF TGTGCCAGCAGCTTGCGTTTAAGTGGGCCTCTCGCAACTAATGAAAAACTGTTTTTT TRBJ1-4 few NA TRBV7-9
CASSPPDRGLETQYF TGTGCCAGCAGCCCCCCGGACAGGGGCTTGGAGACCCAGTACTTC TRBJ2-5 NA TRBD1 TRBV7-9
CASSDRITGELFF TGCGCCAGCAGCGATAGGATCACCGGGGAGCTGTTTTTT TRBJ2-2 NA NA TRBV5-1
CASSIGSTPYNEQFF TGTGCCAGCTCGATTGGAAGTACTCCCTACAATGAGCAGTTCTTC TRBJ2-1 NA NA TRBV6-1
CASSYRDLNQPQHF TGTGCCAGCAGCTACAGGGACCTCAATCAGCCCCAGCATTTT TRBJ1-5 few NA TRBV28
CASSQVEGDPTIVQFF TGCGCCAGCAGCCAAGTCGAGGGGGACCCGACCATAGTGCAGTTCTTC TRBJ2-1 NA NA TRBV4-1
CASSFIKRGVHNEQFF TGTGCCAGCAGCTTTATAAAACGGGGGGTCCACAATGAGCAGTTCTTC TRBJ2-1 once TRBD2 TRBV7-6
CASSLRGARNQPQHF TGTGCCAGCAGTTTAAGGGGCGCGCGCAATCAGCCCCAGCATTTT TRBJ1-5 NA NA TRBV27
CASSLTVYSEAFF TGTGCCAGCAGTTTAACGGTATACAGTGAAGCTTTCTTT TRBJ1-1 NA NA TRBV27
CASSGTGYGYTF TGTGCCAGCAGTGGGACAGGGTATGGCTACACCTTC TRBJ1-2 many TRBD1 TRBV25-1
CASSESASGGAGGDTQYF TGTGCCAGCAGTGAGTCGGCTAGCGGGGGGGCAGGTGGAGATACGCAGTATTTT TRBJ2-3 few TRBD2 TRBV6-4
CASSTLGAGGGYF TGTGCCAGCAGTACCCTCGGAGCGGGGGGAGGTTATTTT TRBJ2-3 NA TRBD2 TRBV27
CSVEPSGGLTDTQYF TGCAGCGTTGAGCCTAGCGGGGGCCTCACAGATACGCAGTATTTT TRBJ2-3 few TRBD2 TRBV29-1
CASALDPSYEQYF TGTGCTAGTGCCCTGGACCCCTCCTACGAGCAGTACTTC TRBJ2-7 NA NA TRBV12-5